The clone carrying this TCR beta chain has only a few counts. The data derive from a study of T-cell memory formation after mild COVID-19. This CDR3 region has 14 residues. Germline V lookup: CDR1 LNHDA, CDR2 SQIVND (reference sequence). The V segment lost 3 bases and the J segment 4 bases; nucleotides outside the gene matches: 2. MiXCR was run by TCRdb on the 5' RACE reads, yielding one entry per CDR3 protein. The top ten hold approximately 5.5% of the sample, which has 95,000 to 120,000 distinct CDR3 sequences, 15% to 20% seen once. The V and J genes are TRBV19 and TRBJ2-3; 9 nucleotides line up with TRBD2. Sequencing input: PBMCs or a T cell subset sorted from them (not recorded which). This receptor was obtained from a young man who had mild COVID-19 (a few samples of this study predate the infection). Cell type and time point are not known. DNA for the CDR3: TGTGCCAGTAGTATGGGGACTAGCCCAGATACGCAGTATTTT. It translates to CASSMGTSPDTQYF.